A selection of T cell receptor beta chains follows, all from one sample in a study of patients and donors after allogeneic stem cell transplantation. TCRdb itself ran the RT-PCR reads through MiXCR, one entry per CDR3 protein. The repertoire holds about 40,000 distinct CDR3 sequences, with about 30% as singletons. The sample was blood, either unsorted or a sorted T cell fraction (not recorded which). These receptors came from a human donor who was either an allogeneic HSCT recipient or a stem cell or donor lymphocyte infusion donor (not recorded which). It is not recorded whose cells these are; they may come from a transplant donor. The CDR3 runs from the conserved cysteine through the conserved F or W. Fields, in order: D gene, J gene, V gene, clone size, CDR3 protein, CDR3 DNA. D genes are given only for firm matches. Clone size, where shown, is once, few, many, or a class for clones that have expanded.

d_call: -; j_call: TRBJ2-5; v_call: TRBV7-9; clone_size: -; cdr3_aa: CASSFIRQETQYF; cdr3_nt: TGTGCCAGCAGCTTCATACGCCAAGAGACCCAGTACTTC
d_call: -; j_call: TRBJ1-1; v_call: TRBV20-1; clone_size: -; cdr3_aa: CSAKSHVGPSKAFF; cdr3_nt: TGCAGTGCTAAGTCACACGTCGGGCCGTCTAAGGCTTTCTTT
d_call: TRBD1; j_call: TRBJ1-4; v_call: TRBV5-5; clone_size: -; cdr3_aa: CASRQGARDEKLFF; cdr3_nt: TGTGCCAGCCGACAGGGGGCGCGGGATGAAAAACTGTTTTTT
d_call: -; j_call: TRBJ1-2; v_call: TRBV4-3; clone_size: few; cdr3_aa: CASSVQVNYGYTF; cdr3_nt: TGCGCCAGCAGCGTACAAGTGAACTATGGCTACACCTTC
d_call: -; j_call: TRBJ1-1; v_call: TRBV7-8; clone_size: few; cdr3_aa: CASSVRKNTEAFF; cdr3_nt: TGTGCCAGCAGCGTCAGGAAAAACACTGAAGCTTTCTTT
d_call: TRBD2; j_call: TRBJ2-2; v_call: TRBV7-9; clone_size: -; cdr3_aa: CASSGLAGNTGELFF; cdr3_nt: TGTGCCAGCTCGGGACTAGCGGGGAACACCGGGGAGCTGTTTTTT
d_call: -; j_call: TRBJ1-2; v_call: TRBV29-1; clone_size: few; cdr3_aa: CSVPTSTANYGYTF; cdr3_nt: TGCAGCGTCCCTACATCGACGGCTAACTATGGCTACACCTTC
d_call: -; j_call: TRBJ1-1; v_call: TRBV6-5; clone_size: many; cdr3_aa: CASSYSPGVGTEAFF; cdr3_nt: TGTGCCAGCAGTTACTCCCCAGGGGTAGGCACTGAAGCTTTCTTT
d_call: -; j_call: TRBJ2-2; v_call: TRBV5-5; clone_size: -; cdr3_aa: CASSVNGAGSAGELFF; cdr3_nt: TGTGCCAGCAGCGTAAACGGGGCCGGGTCGGCCGGGGAGCTGTTTTTT
d_call: -; j_call: TRBJ1-1; v_call: TRBV4-2; clone_size: few; cdr3_aa: CASSPSGPNTEAFF; cdr3_nt: TGTGCCAGCAGCCCTTCGGGTCCGAACACTGAAGCTTTCTTT
d_call: -; j_call: TRBJ2-7; v_call: TRBV12-3/TRBV12-4; clone_size: few; cdr3_aa: CASSPHSGSSYEQYF; cdr3_nt: TGTGCCAGCAGTCCCCACAGCGGTTCTTCCTACGAGCAGTACTTC
d_call: -; j_call: TRBJ1-3; v_call: TRBV7-9; clone_size: few; cdr3_aa: CASSFLGTSGNTIYF; cdr3_nt: TGTGCCAGCAGCTTCCTTGGGACCTCTGGAAACACCATATATTTT
d_call: -; j_call: TRBJ2-4; v_call: TRBV27; clone_size: few; cdr3_aa: CATKGWAAKNIQYF; cdr3_nt: TGTGCCACCAAGGGCTGGGCAGCCAAAAACATTCAGTACTTC
d_call: -; j_call: TRBJ1-2; v_call: TRBV9; clone_size: many; cdr3_aa: CASSAFAPYGYTF; cdr3_nt: TGTGCCAGCAGCGCCTTCGCGCCCTATGGCTACACCTTC
d_call: TRBD2; j_call: TRBJ2-7; v_call: TRBV12-3/TRBV12-4; clone_size: many; cdr3_aa: CASSSSGSYEQYF; cdr3_nt: TGTGCCAGCAGTTCTAGCGGCTCCTACGAGCAGTACTTC
d_call: -; j_call: TRBJ2-2; v_call: TRBV4-3; clone_size: -; cdr3_aa: CASSQEWGEMNTGELFF; cdr3_nt: TGCGCCAGCAGCCAAGAATGGGGGGAGATGAACACCGGGGAGCTGTTTTTT
d_call: TRBD2; j_call: TRBJ2-1; v_call: TRBV29-1; clone_size: -; cdr3_aa: CSVEGRSRELLVFYNEQFF; cdr3_nt: TGCAGCGTTGAGGGGCGGTCGCGGGAGTTACTCGTTTTCTACAATGAGCAGTTCTTC
d_call: TRBD1; j_call: TRBJ1-5; v_call: TRBV9; clone_size: -; cdr3_aa: CASSGQGGWNQPQHF; cdr3_nt: TGTGCCAGCAGCGGTCAGGGGGGATGGAATCAGCCCCAGCATTTT
d_call: -; j_call: TRBJ2-5; v_call: TRBV5-1; clone_size: few; cdr3_aa: CASSLVAAYQETQYF; cdr3_nt: TGCGCCAGCAGCTTGGTAGCGGCGTACCAAGAGACCCAGTACTTC
d_call: TRBD2; j_call: TRBJ2-7; v_call: TRBV4-2; clone_size: -; cdr3_aa: CASSQGRLAGGFEQYF; cdr3_nt: TGTGCCAGCAGCCAGGGGAGACTAGCGGGAGGGTTCGAGCAGTACTTC
d_call: -; j_call: TRBJ2-5; v_call: TRBV10-3; clone_size: -; cdr3_aa: CAISESSRGGETQYF; cdr3_nt: TGTGCCATCAGTGAGTCGTCCAGGGGGGGAGAGACCCAGTACTTC
d_call: -; j_call: TRBJ2-3; v_call: TRBV4-1; clone_size: few; cdr3_aa: CASSPNRPGGTQYF; cdr3_nt: TGCGCCAGCAGCCCTAATCGCCCCGGGGGTACGCAGTATTTT
d_call: -; j_call: TRBJ2-2; v_call: TRBV10-3; clone_size: few; cdr3_aa: CAIRDIGTGELFF; cdr3_nt: TGTGCCATCCGGGACATCGGCACCGGGGAGCTGTTTTTT
d_call: TRBD1; j_call: TRBJ1-3; v_call: TRBV28; clone_size: few; cdr3_aa: CASSPGGPGGITGNTIYF; cdr3_nt: TGTGCCAGCAGTCCTGGGGGACCAGGGGGCATCACTGGAAACACCATATATTTT
d_call: TRBD2; j_call: TRBJ2-1; v_call: TRBV20-1; clone_size: once; cdr3_aa: CSARDLRLAGGQDEQFF; cdr3_nt: TGCAGTGCTAGAGATCTAAGACTAGCGGGAGGGCAAGATGAGCAGTTCTTC
d_call: TRBD2; j_call: TRBJ2-2; v_call: TRBV7-2; clone_size: -; cdr3_aa: CASTTSGSGYHGELFF; cdr3_nt: TGTGCCAGCACCACTAGCGGGAGTGGGTATCACGGGGAGCTGTTTTTT
d_call: TRBD2; j_call: TRBJ2-7; v_call: TRBV4-3; clone_size: few; cdr3_aa: CASRPYAASGLVEQYF; cdr3_nt: TGCGCCAGCAGACCCTACGCGGCTAGCGGGTTGGTTGAGCAGTACTTC
d_call: -; j_call: TRBJ2-4; v_call: TRBV13; clone_size: few; cdr3_aa: CASSLKGMNIQYF; cdr3_nt: TGTGCCAGCAGCTTAAAGGGGATGAACATTCAGTACTTC
d_call: -; j_call: TRBJ2-6; v_call: TRBV18; clone_size: once; cdr3_aa: CASSPTSGANVLTF; cdr3_nt: TGTGCCAGCTCACCAACTTCTGGGGCCAACGTCCTGACTTTC
d_call: -; j_call: TRBJ2-1; v_call: TRBV6-6; clone_size: few; cdr3_aa: CASSYSKLEYNEQFF; cdr3_nt: TGTGCCAGCAGTTACTCGAAACTAGAGTACAATGAGCAGTTCTTC
d_call: -; j_call: TRBJ1-1; v_call: TRBV6-5; clone_size: -; cdr3_aa: CASSYQGHTEAFF; cdr3_nt: TGTGCCAGCAGTTACCAGGGGCACACTGAAGCTTTCTTT
d_call: -; j_call: TRBJ2-7; v_call: TRBV4-1; clone_size: once; cdr3_aa: CASSLQGLPDYEQYF; cdr3_nt: TGCGCCAGCAGCCTTCAGGGACTCCCAGACTACGAGCAGTACTTC
d_call: -; j_call: TRBJ2-1; v_call: TRBV29-1; clone_size: -; cdr3_aa: CSVQKASANEQFF; cdr3_nt: TGCAGCGTCCAAAAGGCCAGCGCGAATGAGCAGTTCTTC
d_call: -; j_call: TRBJ2-5; v_call: TRBV20-1; clone_size: -; cdr3_aa: CSARVESVRTQYF; cdr3_nt: TGCAGTGCTAGAGTAGAGTCAGTACGGACCCAGTACTTC
d_call: TRBD1; j_call: TRBJ1-1; v_call: TRBV20-1; clone_size: -; cdr3_aa: CSAISPPGQGISDTEAFF; cdr3_nt: TGCAGTGCTATATCCCCTCCGGGACAGGGGATCTCGGACACTGAAGCTTTCTTT
d_call: -; j_call: TRBJ2-1; v_call: TRBV10-3; clone_size: few; cdr3_aa: CAISVAVPNEQFF; cdr3_nt: TGTGCCATCAGTGTAGCGGTCCCCAATGAGCAGTTCTTC
d_call: TRBD1; j_call: TRBJ2-7; v_call: TRBV4-3; clone_size: -; cdr3_aa: CASSHRDRSYEQYF; cdr3_nt: TGCGCCAGCAGCCACCGGGACAGATCCTACGAGCAGTACTTC
d_call: TRBD2; j_call: TRBJ2-3; v_call: TRBV5-1; clone_size: few; cdr3_aa: CASSETSGSLDTQYF; cdr3_nt: TGCGCCAGCAGCGAGACTAGCGGATCCTTAGATACGCAGTATTTT
d_call: -; j_call: TRBJ1-1; v_call: TRBV5-1; clone_size: few; cdr3_aa: CASSFDWTDTEAFF; cdr3_nt: TGCGCCAGCAGCTTTGATTGGACGGACACTGAAGCTTTCTTT
d_call: -; j_call: TRBJ1-5; v_call: TRBV4-1; clone_size: -; cdr3_aa: CASSPQQLQQPQHF; cdr3_nt: TGCGCCAGCAGCCCACAACAGCTCCAACAGCCCCAGCATTTT
d_call: -; j_call: TRBJ2-1; v_call: TRBV5-5; clone_size: few; cdr3_aa: CASRLNNEQFF; cdr3_nt: TGTGCCAGCAGACTTAACAATGAGCAGTTCTTC
d_call: -; j_call: TRBJ1-1; v_call: TRBV6-6; clone_size: -; cdr3_aa: CASSGPYSGLLNTEAFF; cdr3_nt: TGTGCCAGCAGTGGCCCATATTCGGGACTCTTGAACACTGAAGCTTTCTTT
d_call: TRBD1; j_call: TRBJ1-6; v_call: TRBV15; clone_size: many; cdr3_aa: CATSRYPDRVGSPLHF; cdr3_nt: TGTGCCACCAGCAGATACCCCGACAGGGTCGGATCACCCCTCCACTTT
d_call: -; j_call: TRBJ1-2; v_call: TRBV20-1; clone_size: -; cdr3_aa: CSARVRQGHYGYTF; cdr3_nt: TGCAGTGCTAGAGTTAGGCAGGGGCACTATGGCTACACCTTC
d_call: -; j_call: TRBJ1-6; v_call: TRBV7-6; clone_size: many; cdr3_aa: CASSLTGPGHYNSPLHF; cdr3_nt: TGTGCCAGCAGCTTAACAGGCCCGGGACATTATAATTCACCCCTCCACTTT
d_call: -; j_call: TRBJ1-2; v_call: TRBV18; clone_size: few; cdr3_aa: CASSPPGHNYGYTF; cdr3_nt: TGTGCCAGCTCACCACCGGGACACAACTATGGCTACACCTTC
d_call: -; j_call: TRBJ1-1; v_call: TRBV27; clone_size: few; cdr3_aa: CASSLGEGPRTEAFF; cdr3_nt: TGTGCCAGCAGTTTGGGGGAGGGCCCGCGAACTGAAGCTTTCTTT
d_call: -; j_call: TRBJ1-1; v_call: TRBV18; clone_size: few; cdr3_aa: CASSRPDRYSSNTEAFF; cdr3_nt: TGTGCCAGCTCACGTCCCGACAGGTATTCATCGAACACTGAAGCTTTCTTT
d_call: -; j_call: TRBJ2-1; v_call: TRBV4-3; clone_size: -; cdr3_aa: CASSPQLRGSNEQFF; cdr3_nt: TGCGCCAGCAGCCCCCAGTTGAGGGGTTCGAATGAGCAGTTCTTC
d_call: -; j_call: TRBJ1-2; v_call: TRBV7-9; clone_size: few; cdr3_aa: CASSLGEAANTF; cdr3_nt: TGTGCCAGCAGCCTAGGGGAGGCCGCTAACACCTTC